Sequencing of this T cell receptor (beta chain) was carried out in a study of T cell repertoires in cytomegalovirus infection. Study observations and caveats: Within the response measured ex vivo, HLA-C-restricted CMV-specific TCR beta clonotypes were dominant.

TCRdb reprocessed the reads with MiXCR, giving one entry per CDR3 protein. This sample carries tens of thousands of distinct CDR3 sequences, roughly 20% of them seen once, and the ten largest clones take roughly two thirds. Note on this clonotype: Antigen unknown.

The specimen was CD8+ T cells from cultured PBMCs, collected from culture after CMV antigen stimulation. The sequence was obtained from a human donor in good health (CMV status not recorded). Some clones in this sample may be carry-over from other donors' samples.

The DNA of the CDR3 is TGTGCCAGCAGCTCGTCACTGAACACAGATACGCAGTATTTT. Its translation: CASSSSLNTDTQYF. The J gene is TRBJ2-3, the V gene TRBV7-2, with D hard to call. This CDR3 comprises 14 residues. The V end was cut by 4 bases, the J end by 2 bases, with 10 bases between. CDR1 is SGHTA and CDR2 is FQGNSA in the germline V gene.